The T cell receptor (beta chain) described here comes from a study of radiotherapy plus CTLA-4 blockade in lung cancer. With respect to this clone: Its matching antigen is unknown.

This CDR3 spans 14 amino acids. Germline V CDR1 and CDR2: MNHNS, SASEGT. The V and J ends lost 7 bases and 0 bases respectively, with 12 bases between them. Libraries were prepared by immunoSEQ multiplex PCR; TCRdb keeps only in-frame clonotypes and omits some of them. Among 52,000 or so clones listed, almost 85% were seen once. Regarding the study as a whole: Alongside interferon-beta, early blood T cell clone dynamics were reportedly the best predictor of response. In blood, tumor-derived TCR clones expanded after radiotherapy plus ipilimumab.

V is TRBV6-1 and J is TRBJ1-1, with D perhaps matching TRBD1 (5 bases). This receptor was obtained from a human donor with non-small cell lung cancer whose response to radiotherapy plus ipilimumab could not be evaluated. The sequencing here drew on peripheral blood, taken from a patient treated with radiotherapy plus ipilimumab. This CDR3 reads CASIIDRVNTEAFF. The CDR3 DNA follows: TGTGCCAGCATTATCGACAGAGTGAACACTGAAGCTTTCTTT.